The clone carrying this TCR beta chain has more than one count but fewer than ten. Antigen unknown. TCRdb reprocessed the 5' RACE reads via MiXCR and lists one record per CDR3 protein. This table has under 150,000 distinct CDR3 sequences, roughly 15% appearing once. This sample is drawn from a study of T cells after yellow fever vaccination. Study background: Fractions containing few cells were prepared with SMART-Seq v4 Ultra Low Input.

The study's findings and limits: Reappearance after the booster was seen for most primary-vaccination clones, at roughly 96% CD4 and about 90% CD8.

The CDR3 is 17 amino acids. Germline trimming cut 4 bases from V and 4 bases from J; bases unmatched to any gene: 10. The clonotype originates from a man aged 18 to 30 who received the YFV17D yellow fever vaccine. The rearrangement joins TRBV12-3 or TRBV12-4 to TRBJ1-2; TRBD1 aligns across 12 bases. The starting material was CD8+ T cells sorted from PBMCs, obtained 5 days after the yellow fever booster vaccination. CDR3 loop: CASSSRDRGPLGYGYTF. CDR3 nucleotide sequence: TGTGCCAGCAGTTCCCGGGACAGGGGGCCCCTCGGCTATGGCTACACCTTC.